The clone carrying this T cell receptor beta chain was counted between two and nine times. Its specificity is unknown. The source of the sample is a study of vaccination effects on CD4 cells after COVID-19. Study in general: Post-vaccine sample collection fell at a median of 72 days after the second dose. Overall study findings and caveats: Convalescent patients were scarce, and early post-infection timepoints were absent.

Expansion of antigen-specific CD4+ T cells with viral peptide pools was carried out by the ViraFEST assay before sequencing. Culture proceeded for more than nine days, and CD4+ T cells were then isolated. Each participant was given two doses of one vaccine (BNT162b2 or mRNA-1273). Supplemented with about 10 IU/ml IL-2 and approximately 10 ug/ml peptides, under 2.5 million PBMC per well were kept in culture. The authors replaced half the medium with IL-2 medium on days 3 and 7. Sequenced by immunoSEQ multiplex PCR; TCRdb stores in-frame clones only, minus some. The sample has about 28,000 clones; 55% to 75% are singletons. There are 17 residues in the CDR3. The V end was cut by 0 bases, the J end by 0 bases, with 12 bases between. Germline V gene lookup returns CDR1 LNHNV and CDR2 YYDKDF (reference sequence).

The source was CD4+ T cells from PBMCs cultured with HCoV-NL63 spike peptides, collected after COVID-19 vaccination. This chain joins TRBV15 and TRBJ1-3; no definite D call. This receptor was taken from a human donor who received a COVID-19 vaccine. CDR3 residues: CATSREVGRLSGNTIYF. The CDR3 coding sequence is TGTGCCACCAGCAGAGAAGTGGGCAGACTCTCTGGAAACACCATATATTTT. Supplemented by reference TRBV15 and TRBJ1-3, the full variable domain reads DAMVIQNPRYQVTQFGKPVTLSCSQTLNHNVMYWYQQKSSQAPKLLFHYYDKDFNNEADTPDNFQSRRPNTSFCFLDIRSPGLGDTAMYLCATSREVGRLSGNTIYFGEGSWLTVV.